A selection of T cell receptor beta chains follows, all from one sample in a study of blood T cell repertoires in COVID-19. Method: immunoSEQ multiplex PCR; TCRdb's copy keeps in-frame clones and lacks some. The table includes around 160,000 clones, around 84% detected once. Sequencing was done on a sample of peripheral blood. Receptors were obtained from a man in his 60s with active or convalescent COVID-19. The CDR3 runs from the conserved cysteine through the conserved F or W. D genes are given only for firm matches. Clone size is given for some rows only: seen once, a few or many times, or a class if the clone is expanded.

>TRBV9|.|TRBJ1-1|.
TGTGCCAGCAGCGGTGACAGGTGGGACACTGAAGCTTTCTTT
CASSGDRWDTEAFF
>TRBV14|TRBD2|TRBJ2-1|.
TGTGCCAGCAGCCCGGGGACTAGCTGGTCCAATGAGCAGTTCTTC
CASSPGTSWSNEQFF
>TRBV7-6|.|TRBJ1-4|.
TGTGCCAGCAGCTCGACAGAGAGAAATGAAAAACTGTTTTTT
CASSSTERNEKLFF
>TRBV5-4|.|TRBJ1-6|few
TGTGCCAGCAGCCCCGGGACATGGGGCTCACCCCTCCACTTT
CASSPGTWGSPLHF
>TRBV9|TRBD1|TRBJ2-3|.
TGTGCCAGCAGCGGAGGACAGGGGGTTACAGATACGCAGTATTTT
CASSGGQGVTDTQYF
>TRBV21-1|.|TRBJ2-7|.
TGTGCCAGCAGCAAACCCCCGGGGTCCTACGAGCAGTACTTC
CASSKPPGSYEQYF
>TRBV7-3|TRBD2|TRBJ2-3|.
TGTGCCAGCAGCCCGGGGAGCGGGAGTACAGATACGCAGTATTTT
CASSPGSGSTDTQYF
>TRBV11-2|TRBD1|TRBJ1-2|.
TGTGCCAGCAGCCCCACCGGACAGGGCGTTGGCTACACCTTC
CASSPTGQGVGYTF
>TRBV2|TRBD1|TRBJ1-1|.
TGTGCCAGCAAGGACAGGGGCCTACAAGACGCTTTCTTT
CASKDRGLQDAFF
>TRBV9|.|TRBJ2-3|.
TGTGCCAGCAGCGTAGTGGAGCGGCCAGGAGGAGATACGCAGTATTTT
CASSVVERPGGDTQYF
>TRBV27|TRBD1|TRBJ1-1|.
TGTGCCAGCGCATACAGGGGGCCCCCAATGAACACTGAAGCTTTCTTT
CASAYRGPPMNTEAFF
>TRBV11-2|.|TRBJ1-4|few
TGTGCCAGCAGCTTAAGGGAGGGGGGGACTAATGAAAAACTGTTTTTT
CASSLREGGTNEKLFF
>TRBV9|.|TRBJ1-1|.
TGTGCCAGCAGCGGGCCTGATGGAGCTTTCTTT
CASSGPDGAFF
>TRBV9|.|TRBJ1-1|.
TGTGCCAGCAGCGGCGGAGGGGGAGGGGGTGAAGCTTTCTTT
CASSGGGGGGEAFF
>TRBV28|.|TRBJ2-5|.
TGTGCCAGCAGCCCATATGGAGGAGAGACCCAGTACTTC
CASSPYGGETQYF
>TRBV9|TRBD2|TRBJ2-5|.
TGTGCCAGCAGCGTGACTCAGACTAGCGGGAGTGAGACCCAGTACTTC
CASSVTQTSGSETQYF
>TRBV5-6|TRBD1|TRBJ2-7|.
TGTGCCAGCAGCATTAGGGGGCAGCTCAGCACCTACGAGCAGTACTTC
CASSIRGQLSTYEQYF
>TRBV7-6|.|TRBJ1-4|.
TGTGCCAGCAGCTTAGTTTCGGTAGGACAAGAAAAACTGTTTTTT
CASSLVSVGQEKLFF
>TRBV3-1/TRBV3-2|.|TRBJ2-1|.
TGTGCCAGCAGCCAAAGACCCCTGTTAGGAGGTAATGAGCAGTTCTTC
CASSQRPLLGGNEQFF
>TRBV10-3|.|TRBJ1-5|once
TGTGCCCCCAACGACATACAGGGTGACCTTAGGAATCAGCCCCAGCATTTT
CAPNDIQGDLRNQPQHF
>TRBV7-8|TRBD1|TRBJ1-3|.
TGTGCCAGCAGCTTAGAACAGGGGGTCTTCTCTGGAAACACCATATATTTT
CASSLEQGVFSGNTIYF
>TRBV2|.|TRBJ2-7|once
TGTGCCACGGGCGGGGACGACTACGAGCAGTACTTC
CATGGDDYEQYF
>TRBV6-2/TRBV6-3|TRBD1|TRBJ1-2|.
TGTGCCAGCAGCCGGACAGGGGACTATGGCTACACCTTC
CASSRTGDYGYTF
>TRBV3-1/TRBV3-2|.|TRBJ2-5|.
TGTGCCAGCAGCCAGCCCGCAGTACAGGCGGGACTCCAAGAGACCCAGTACTTC
CASSQPAVQAGLQETQYF
>TRBV7-2|.|TRBJ2-7|.
TGTGCCAGCAGCTTAAAGAGCGAGCAGTACTTC
CASSLKSEQYF
>TRBV15|TRBD1|TRBJ2-7|few
TGTGCCACCAGCCCGCGGACAGGGCACGAGCAGTACTTC
CATSPRTGHEQYF
>TRBV12-5|.|TRBJ2-5|.
TGTGCTACCTCAGGCGCCCCTGAAGAGACCCAGTACTTC
CATSGAPEETQYF
>TRBV16|.|TRBJ1-1|.
TGTGCCAGCAGCCTCCAGACAGCGAGCACTGAAGCTTTCTTT
CASSLQTASTEAFF
>TRBV6-2/TRBV6-3|.|TRBJ2-3|.
TGTGCCAGCAGTTTAGTAGCGGCAGATACGCAGTATTTT
CASSLVAADTQYF
>TRBV30|.|TRBJ1-5|.
TGTGCCTGGAGTGTACAGGGTAAGGGGCCCCAGCATTTT
CAWSVQGKGPQHF
>TRBV7-9|.|TRBJ1-6|.
TGTGCCAGCAGCCAACTCCATGGACCCCTCCACTTT
CASSQLHGPLHF
>TRBV6-6|.|TRBJ1-2|.
TGTGCCAGCGTTTTAGGACTTAACTATGGCTACACCTTC
CASVLGLNYGYTF
>TRBV11-2|TRBD2|TRBJ2-7|.
TGTGCCAGCAGCTGGAGTCGACTAGCGAACACCTACGAGCAGTACTTC
CASSWSRLANTYEQYF
>TRBV3-1/TRBV3-2|.|TRBJ1-1|.
TGTGCCAGCAGCCCTTGGAGGGCGGGGGTAGACACTGAAGCTTTCTTT
CASSPWRAGVDTEAFF
>TRBV3-1/TRBV3-2|.|TRBJ1-1|.
TGTGCCAGCAGCCAAGACCTGATCTACGCTTTCTTT
CASSQDLIYAFF
>TRBV2|.|TRBJ1-1|few
TGTGCCAGCAATCTTGACAGAAACACTGAAGCTTTCTTT
CASNLDRNTEAFF
>TRBV19|TRBD1|TRBJ1-5|.
TGTGCCAGTAGCCGACAGGGTCTCACCGATCAGCCCCAGCATTTT
CASSRQGLTDQPQHF
>TRBV5-4|TRBD1|TRBJ1-2|.
TGTGCCAGCAGCCCGGACAGGGCGGTCTATGGCTACACCTTC
CASSPDRAVYGYTF
>TRBV7-7|.|TRBJ2-5|.
TGTGCCAGCAGCTTAGCGCGGGACTTTTCAGAGACCCAGTACTTC
CASSLARDFSETQYF
>TRBV27|.|TRBJ1-4|few
TGTGCCAGCAGTTTATCCGGGTTCCCCAATGAAAAACTGTTTTTT
CASSLSGFPNEKLFF
>TRBV7-9|TRBD2|TRBJ2-2|many
TGTGCCAGCAGCTTAGCCGTAGCGGGAGGGCCTGTCGGGGAGCTGTTTTTT
CASSLAVAGGPVGELFF
>TRBV7-2|TRBD1|TRBJ1-1|.
TGTGCCAGCAGCTTTCGGACAGGGGGATCTGAAGCTTTCTTT
CASSFRTGGSEAFF
>TRBV7-2|.|TRBJ2-7|.
TGTGCCAGCAGCTTAGCAACAGGGCGATACGAGCAGTACTTC
CASSLATGRYEQYF
>TRBV29-1|.|TRBJ2-3|.
TGCAGCGTTGCCCTAGGGGGAGGGATCACAGATACGCAGTATTTT
CSVALGGGITDTQYF
>TRBV19|.|TRBJ1-5|.
TGTGCCAGTGTCCGGACTCGAGGCCATCAGCCCCAGCATTTT
CASVRTRGHQPQHF
>TRBV30|.|TRBJ2-7|.
TGTGCCTGGAGTGTTTTCGGAGGAAAAGTCGAGCAGTACTTC
CAWSVFGGKVEQYF
>TRBV5-1|TRBD2|TRBJ2-1|once
TGCGCCAGCAGCTTGGAACTAGCGGGCGGCCAGGGGCAGTTCTTC
CASSLELAGGQGQFF
>TRBV6-5|.|TRBJ1-4|once
TGTGCCAGCAGTAGCGCGGGACTGTCTAATGAAAAACTGTTTTTT
CASSSAGLSNEKLFF
>TRBV28|TRBD1|TRBJ2-3|few
TGTGCCAGCAGTGCTCCAGGGGGCGCAGATACGCAGTATTTT
CASSAPGGADTQYF
>TRBV11-2|.|TRBJ2-7|once
TGTGCCAGCAGCTCCCCGACTATGCTCTACGAGCAGTACTTC
CASSSPTMLYEQYF
>TRBV5-1|.|TRBJ1-1|.
TGCGCCAGCAGCTTGGATGGCAGGGGGAACACTGAAGCTTTCTTT
CASSLDGRGNTEAFF
>TRBV25-1|TRBD2|TRBJ2-3|.
TGTGCCAGCAGTGACGGGAGGGCGGGAAGAACAGATACGCAGTATTTT
CASSDGRAGRTDTQYF
>TRBV7-9|.|TRBJ2-7|.
TGTGCCAGCAGCTTCCAGGGAGAGCAGTACTTC
CASSFQGEQYF
>TRBV6-5|.|TRBJ2-7|.
TGTGCCAGCAGTCGACGGGAGAGGGACTACGAGCAGTACTTC
CASSRRERDYEQYF
>TRBV7-9|.|TRBJ2-2|few
TGTGCCAGCAGCAAACCCGGGGGACCCGGGGAGCTGTTTTTT
CASSKPGGPGELFF